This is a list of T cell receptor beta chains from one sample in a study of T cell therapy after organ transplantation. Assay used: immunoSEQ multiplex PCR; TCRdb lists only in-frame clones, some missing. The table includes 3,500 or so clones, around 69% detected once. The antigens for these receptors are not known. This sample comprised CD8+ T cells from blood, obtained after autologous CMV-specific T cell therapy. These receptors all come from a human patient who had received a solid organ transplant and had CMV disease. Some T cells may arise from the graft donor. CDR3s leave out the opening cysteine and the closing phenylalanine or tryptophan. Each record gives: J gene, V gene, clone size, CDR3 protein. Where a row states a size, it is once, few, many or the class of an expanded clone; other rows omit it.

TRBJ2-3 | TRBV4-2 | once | ASSRGVSGLAGASSTQY
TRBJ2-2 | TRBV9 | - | ASSFTGVGGELF
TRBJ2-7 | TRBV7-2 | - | ASSLGLTIYEQY
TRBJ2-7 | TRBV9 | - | ASSPQEMGWDEQY
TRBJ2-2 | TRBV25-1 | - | ASSDRTNTGELF
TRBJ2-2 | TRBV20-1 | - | SASEGGELF
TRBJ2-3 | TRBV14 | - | ASRSESSGKTDTQY
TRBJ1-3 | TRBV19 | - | ASSISGISGNTIY
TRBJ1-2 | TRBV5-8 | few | ASSSDSPGYT
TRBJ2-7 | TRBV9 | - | ASSASGLRDEQY
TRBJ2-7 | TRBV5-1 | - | ASSFPPAEQY
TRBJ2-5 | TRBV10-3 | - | AISEADRAYETQY
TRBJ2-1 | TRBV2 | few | ASSEGQVAPGEQF
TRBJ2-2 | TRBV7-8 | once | ASSLGDLGWTGELF